This entry describes one T cell receptor beta chain. CDR3 length: 12 amino acids. The ends were cut back, 6 bases at V and 8 bases at J, with 11 bases in the middle. Germline assignment: CDR1 MGHRA and CDR2 YSYEKL. The source of the sample is a study of Ad26.COV2.S vaccination and SARS-CoV-2 variants. Sequencing used immunoSEQ multiplex PCR; TCRdb keeps in-frame clones, though not all of them. This sample has about 680,000 clones, with 80% to 90% found just once. Treatment denoted: roughly 19 received Ad26.COV2.S at low or high dose, single or two shots; 5 received placebo; per-sample allocation not given. Specimen acquisition occurred on day 63 following the initial vaccine or placebo injection.

This clonotype was obtained from a person aged 18-65 years who received the Ad26.COV2.S COVID-19 vaccine or a placebo. This chain links TRBV4-1 with TRBJ2-1, with D possibly matching TRBD2 (6 bases). This specimen consisted of peripheral blood, obtained in a trial of Ad26.COV2.S vaccine versus placebo. CDR3 DNA: TGCGCCAGCAGTCAAACGGGGGATGAGCAGTTCTTC. As protein: CASSQTGDEQFF.